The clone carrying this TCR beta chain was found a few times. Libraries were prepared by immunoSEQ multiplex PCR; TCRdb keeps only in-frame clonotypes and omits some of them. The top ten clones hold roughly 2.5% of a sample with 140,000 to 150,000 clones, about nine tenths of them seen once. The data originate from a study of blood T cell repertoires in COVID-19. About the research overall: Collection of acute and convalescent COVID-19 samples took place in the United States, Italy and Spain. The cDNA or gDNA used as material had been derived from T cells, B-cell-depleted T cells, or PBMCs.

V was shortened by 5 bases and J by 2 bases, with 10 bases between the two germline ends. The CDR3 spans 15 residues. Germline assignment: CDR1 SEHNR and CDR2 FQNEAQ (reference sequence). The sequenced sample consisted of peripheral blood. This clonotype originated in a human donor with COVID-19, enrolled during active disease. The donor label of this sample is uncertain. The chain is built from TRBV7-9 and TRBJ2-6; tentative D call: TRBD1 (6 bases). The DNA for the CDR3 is TGTGCCAGCAGCCATAACAGGGCTGGGGCCAACGTCCTGACTTTC. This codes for CASSHNRAGANVLTF.